The 18 T cell receptor beta chains reported below all come from one sample, sequenced in a study of beta chain features in type 1 diabetes. General study findings and limits: Shortening that was moderate but significant affected the TCRB CDR3s of Type 1 diabetes patients in all four CD4+ subsets.

No antigens are known for them. The entirety of the isolated RNA underwent reverse transcription, so expressed TCRB transcripts were sequenced. Sequencing used immunoSEQ multiplex PCR; TCRdb keeps in-frame clones, though not all of them. The sample has hundreds of thousands of clones, roughly an eighth seen once; the top ten hold roughly 0.04%. The sequencing sample was made of naive CD4+ T cells from blood. The receptors were sampled from a young man with type 1 diabetes.

This rearrangement joins TRBV28 to TRBJ1-2, with a tentative D call TRBD1 (5 bases). Germline V lookup: CDR1 MDHEN, CDR2 SYDVKM. V lost 6 bases and J lost 5, with 10 bases in between. This CDR3 is built from 12 residues. CDR3 region: CASSGGGYGYTF. In DNA form, the CDR3 reads TGTGCCAGCAGCGGCGGGGGATATGGCTACACCTTC.

This chain's CDR3 is CASSPAHYGYTF. CDR3 DNA: TGTGCCAGCAGCCCGGCCCACTATGGCTACACCTTC. The chain joins TRBV14 to TRBJ1-2; no firm D call. CDR3 length equals 12 residues. V was cut by 4 bases and J by 3 bases, with 6 bases left in between. The germline V gene encodes CDR1 SGHDN and CDR2 FVKESK.

The chain recombines TRBV29-1 with TRBJ2-5; D may be TRBD2 (6 bases). Germline V lookup: CDR1 SQVTM, CDR2 ANQGSEA. V was pared by 7 bases and J by 1 base, with 13 bases between. The length of the CDR3 is 13 residues. DNA for the CDR3: TGCAGCGCCGCCCGGGGGAGCCAAGAGACCCAGTACTTC. Its protein is CSAARGSQETQYF. Full variable domain (outside the CDR3, taken from reference TRBV29-1 and TRBJ2-5): SAVISQKPSRDICQRGTSLTIQCQVDSQVTMMFWYRQQPGQSLTLIATANQGSEATYESGFVIDKFPISRPNLTFSTLTVSNMSPEDSSIYLCSAARGSQETQYFGPGTRLLVL.

This clone was observed a few times. V is TRBV9 and J is TRBJ2-2, with 7 bases that match TRBD1. The V and J ends lost 0 bases and 10 bases, in that order; junction bases with no gene match: 3. The length of the CDR3 is 13 residues. CDR1 is SGDLS, CDR2 YYNGEE, per germline. CDR3: CASSVDGTVELFF. In DNA, the CDR3 is TGTGCCAGCAGCGTAGATGGGACAGTGGAGCTGTTTTTT.

This clone has a single count. This rearrangement joins TRBV25-1 to TRBJ1-2, with 10 nucleotides matching TRBD1. The CDR3 runs 15 residues. Trimming cost V 5 bases and J 5 bases; bases outside gene matches: 8. Germline V gene sequence: CDR1 MGHDK, CDR2 SYGVNS. The CDR3 bases are TGTGCCAGCAGTTTCGGACAGGGGGTCCCTTATGGCTACACCTTC. This encodes CASSFGQGVPYGYTF.

This clone has only a few counts. The V gene is TRBV5-1, the J gene TRBJ2-7, with D unresolved. V was cut by 0 bases and J by 1 base, with 14 bases left in between. This CDR3 contains 16 residues. Germline assignment: CDR1 SGHRS and CDR2 YFSETQ. The DNA for the CDR3 is TGCGCCAGCAGCTTGGGGTCTCACCTGCGGTCCTACGAGCAGTACTTC. It specifies CASSLGSHLRSYEQYF.

This sequence joins TRBV7-9 and TRBJ2-1; D perhaps matches TRBD2 (7 bases). Germline V gives CDR1 SEHNR, CDR2 FQNEAQ (reference sequence). This CDR3 comprises 16 residues. V dropped 1 base and J dropped 0 bases, with 10 bases sitting between them. As DNA, the CDR3 is TGTGCCAGCAGCTTAGAGGGGGGGACCTCCTACAATGAGCAGTTCTTC. It translates to CASSLEGGTSYNEQFF.

This clone appeared a few times. Additional DNA sequences in this sample encode the identical CDR3. J is TRBJ1-1 and V is TRBV9; weak D call: TRBD1 (6 bases). Germline lookup yields CDR1 SGDLS and CDR2 YYNGEE. Trimming removed 4 bases from V and 1 base from J, with 14 bases in between. CDR3 length equals 15 residues. In DNA form, the CDR3 reads TGTGCCAGCAGCCCCCGCGGACAGACGAACACTGAAGCTTTCTTT. Translating gives CASSPRGQTNTEAFF. The full variable domain, rest sourced from reference TRBV9 and TRBJ1-1, is DSGVTQTPKHLITATGQRVTLRCSPRSGDLSVYWYQQSLDQGLQFLIQYYNGEERAKGNILERFSAQQFPDLHSELNLSSLELGDSALYFCASSPRGQTNTEAFFGQGTRLTVV.

This clone appeared a few times. The chain is built from TRBV5-1 and TRBJ2-7, with D possibly being TRBD2 (5 bases). The CDR3 spans 13 residues. Trimming removed 0 bases from V and 4 bases from J, with 8 bases in between. Germline V CDR1 and CDR2: SGHRS, YFSETQ. This CDR3 reads CASSLATGYEQYF. The CDR3 DNA is TGCGCCAGCAGCTTGGCTACGGGATACGAGCAGTACTTC.

This clone was seen only a few times. This CDR3 is CASSLSYEKLFF. Written as DNA, the CDR3 is TGCGCCAGCAGCTTGTCGTATGAAAAACTGTTTTTT. V is TRBV5-1 and J is TRBJ1-4; no definite D call. This CDR3 is built from 12 residues. V shed 1 base and J shed 6 bases, with 4 bases lying between them. The germline CDR1 and CDR2 sequences are SGHRS and YFSETQ.

The chain employs TRBV28 and TRBJ2-5, with D unresolved. The germline V gene encodes CDR1 MDHEN and CDR2 SYDVKM. The V gene lost 3 bases and the J gene lost 5 bases, with 4 bases spanning the gap. The CDR3 has 11 amino acids. CDR3 bases: TGTGCCAGCAGTTTTTTTGAGACCCAGTACTTC. Translating it yields CASSFFETQYF.

V is TRBV11-2 and J is TRBJ2-2, with 14 bases identical to TRBD2. The J segment lost 10 bases and the V segment lost 4 bases, leaving 2 bases of the junction unmatched. The germline CDR1 and CDR2 sequences are SGHAT and FQNNGV. The CDR3 totals 14 residues. CDR3 protein: CASSWGLAGVELFF. In nucleotides, the CDR3 is TGTGCCAGCAGCTGGGGACTAGCGGGAGTGGAGCTGTTTTTT.

There are a few counts of this clone. J is TRBJ1-1 and V is TRBV7-2; D uncertain. V shed 5 bases and J shed 4 bases, with 8 bases lying between them. The CDR3 length is 12 residues. From germline, CDR1 is SGHTA and CDR2 FQGNSA. CDR3 loop: CASSPYSTEAFF. In nucleotides, the CDR3 is TGTGCCAGCAGCCCCTACAGCACTGAAGCTTTCTTT.

This clone has just a few counts. This sequence joins TRBV7-2 and TRBJ2-3; 9 nucleotides match TRBD2. The CDR3 sequence is 14 residues long. V gave up 4 bases and J gave up 4 bases; unmatched junction bases: 3. CDR1 and CDR2 (germline): SGHTA, FQGNSA. CDR3 region: CASSSGLASDTQYF. The CDR3 DNA follows: TGTGCCAGCAGCTCCGGACTAGCGTCAGATACGCAGTATTTT.

This clone was picked up a small number of times. V is TRBV5-1 and J is TRBJ2-2; no firm D call. Trimming took off 0 bases at V and 4 bases at J, with 4 bases between the two ends. CDR3 length equals 13 residues. Germline-derived CDR1 and CDR2 are SGHRS and YFSETQ. DNA for the CDR3: TGCGCCAGCAGCTTGGACCCCACCGGGGAGCTGTTTTTT. It encodes CASSLDPTGELFF. Looking up the rest from reference TRBV5-1 and TRBJ2-2 gives the full variable domain: KAGVTQTPRYLIKTRGQQVTLSCSPISGHRSVSWYQQTPGQGLQFLFEYFSETQRNKGNFPGRFSGRQFSNSRSEMNVSTLELGDSALYLCASSLDPTGELFFGEGSRLTVL.

The CDR3 nucleotides are TGTGCCAGCGGAGGGGAGCTGTTTTTT. Amino acid sequence: CASGGELFF. The chain links TRBV3-1 (or the pseudogene TRBV3-2) to TRBJ2-2; D is ambiguous. The V gene's germline CDR1 is LGHDT and CDR2 YNNKEL (reference sequence). Trimming took 8 bases from V and 8 from J, leaving 3 bases between them. The CDR3 sequence is 9 residues long.

This clone was detected a few times. The J gene is TRBJ1-6, the V gene TRBV9, with D tentatively TRBD1 (6 bases). The CDR3 sequence is 15 residues long. The V end was cut by 0 bases, the J end by 8 bases, with 12 bases between. Germline values: CDR1 SGDLS, CDR2 YYNGEE. CDR3 in DNA: TGTGCCAGCAGCGTAGGAGGGGGAACGGATTCACCCCTCCACTTT. Its protein product is CASSVGGGTDSPLHF. The whole variable domain, remainder taken from reference TRBV9 and TRBJ1-6, is DSGVTQTPKHLITATGQRVTLRCSPRSGDLSVYWYQQSLDQGLQFLIQYYNGEERAKGNILERFSAQQFPDLHSELNLSSLELGDSALYFCASSVGGGTDSPLHFGNGTRLTVT.

This clone has a handful of counts. This sequence joins TRBV29-1 and TRBJ2-4, with D possibly being TRBD2 (6 bases). The germline gives CDR1 SQVTM, CDR2 ANQGSEA. Trimming left V 6 bases short and J 4 bases short, with 16 bases between. The CDR3 is made up of 14 amino acids. CDR3 DNA: TGCAGCGTCCAACGGGCGGGAACAAAAAACATTCAGTACTTC. It encodes CSVQRAGTKNIQYF. The full variable domain, with the rest looked up from reference TRBV29-1 and TRBJ2-4, is SAVISQKPSRDICQRGTSLTIQCQVDSQVTMMFWYRQQPGQSLTLIATANQGSEATYESGFVIDKFPISRPNLTFSTLTVSNMSPEDSSIYLCSVQRAGTKNIQYFGAGTRLSVL.